This T cell receptor (beta chain) originates from a study of T cell responses to AZD1222 COVID-19 vaccine. Only in-frame clones appear in the TCRdb table, and some are missing; sequencing was by immunoSEQ multiplex PCR. The sample contains over 150,000 clones, around 88% of which appear only once. This clone was found once. With V trimmed by 6 bases and J by 3 bases, 6 bases remained unmatched. This CDR3 is 14 amino acids long. The germline gives CDR1 MDHEN, CDR2 SYDVKM. This clonotype was sampled from an adult in good health. V gene TRBV28 combines with J gene TRBJ2-3, with 7 bases aligning to TRBD2. Sample: peripheral blood, taken on day 0 of AZD1222 vaccination. The CDR3 loop reads CASSPSGVTDTQYF. Here the CDR3 DNA reads TGTGCCAGCAGCCCTAGCGGAGTGACAGATACGCAGTATTTT.